The 28 T cell receptor beta chains below were found in one sample sequenced in a study of shared clonotypes between healthy human individuals. This table comes from immunoSEQ multiplex PCR, and its TCRdb copy is limited to in-frame clones, with some not included. The table includes some 1 million clones, 75% detected once. Material for sequencing was memory CD4+ T cells sorted from blood. Subset meaning: CD45RA-negative fraction. The source of these receptors is a man younger than 30 in good health.

This chain joins TRBV1 and TRBJ2-1; TRBD2 was called by the table and not checked on the DNA. TRBV1 is a documented pseudogene. The CDR3 length is 20 residues. The CDR3 bases are TGCACCAGCAGCCAAGAGGCCCGGACTAGCGGGGAGCTTAGCGACAATGAGCAGTTCTTC. Translation gives CTSSQEARTSGELSDNEQFF.

The chain links TRBV15 to TRBJ2-7; D is unresolved. Germline V CDR1 and CDR2: LNHNV, YYDKDF (reference sequence). The V end lost 2 bases, the J end lost 6 bases, and 11 bases lay between the germline ends. This CDR3 region has 13 residues. The CDR3 nucleotides are TGTGCCACCAGCAGACCCGACGTGAGCGAGCAGTACTTC. It encodes CATSRPDVSEQYF.

This clone came up a few times. The gene calls are TRBV19 and TRBJ2-7, with D possibly TRBD2 on 6 matching bases. Germline CDR1 LNHDA, CDR2 SQIVND (reference sequence). There are 14 residues in the CDR3. Trimming shortened V by 10 bases and J by 4 bases, and 20 bases separated the two germline ends. CDR3 coding DNA: TGTGCCACCTCCCCTGCGGGGCAAGGATACGAGCAGTACTTC. Protein: CATSPAGQGYEQYF.

The rearrangement joins TRBV11-2 to TRBJ1-6; D remains unclear. From germline, CDR1 is SGHAT and CDR2 FQNNGV. The CDR3 is 13 residues long. Trimming took 2 bases from V and 7 from J, leaving 6 bases between them. The CDR3 coding sequence is TGTGCCAGCAGCTTAACGACAAATTCACCCCTCCACTTT. Its protein product is CASSLTTNSPLHF. Drawing the rest from reference TRBV11-2 and TRBJ1-6, the complete variable domain is EAGVAQSPRYKIIEKRQSVAFWCNPISGHATLYWYQQILGQGPKLLIQFQNNGVVDDSQLPKDRFSAERLKGVDSTLKIQPAKLEDSAVYLCASSLTTNSPLHFGNGTRLTVT.

This clone was picked up a small number of times. The rearrangement joins TRBV15 to TRBJ1-4, with D unresolved. CDR3 length equals 15 residues. Germline-derived CDR1 and CDR2 are LNHNV and YYDKDF (reference sequence). V lost 1 base to trimming and J lost 8 bases, with 14 bases between them. The DNA for the CDR3 is TGTGCCACCAGCAGAGTTCGTGACCCTGGGGAAAAACTGTTTTTT. It yields the protein CATSRVRDPGEKLFF.

The chain links TRBV10-3 to TRBJ2-7; 9 bases agree with TRBD1. Germline lookup yields CDR1 ENHRY and CDR2 SYGVKD. The CDR3 length is 13 residues. V gave up 3 bases and J gave up 6 bases; unmatched junction bases: 3. The CDR3 reads CAISDNRGPEQYF. CDR3 nucleotide sequence: TGTGCCATCAGTGATAACAGGGGGCCCGAGCAGTACTTC.

This chain joins TRBV9 and TRBJ2-1; D not resolved. CDR1 and CDR2 from the germline V gene are SGDLS and YYNGEE. V was trimmed by 0 bases and J by 9 bases, leaving 13 bases between them. CDR3 length equals 14 residues. The CDR3 here is CASSVDPVLGEQFF. In nucleotides, the CDR3 is TGTGCCAGCAGCGTAGATCCCGTTTTGGGTGAGCAGTTCTTC.

The V call is TRBV6-5, the J call TRBJ2-1; TRBD2 matches at 8 bases. Germline V gives CDR1 MNHEY, CDR2 SVGAGI. The CDR3 is 15 residues long. V gave up 4 bases and J gave up 15 bases; unmatched junction bases: 17. In DNA form, the CDR3 reads TGTGCCAGCAGTTTTGCTAGCGGGTTAAAAAGCCGGGCGTTCTTC. This sequence encodes CASSFASGLKSRAFF.

The chain couples TRBV29-1 to TRBJ2-1; D possibly matches TRBD1 or TRBD2 (8 bases each). CDR1 is SQVTM and CDR2 is ANQGSEA in the germline V gene. The germline V and J ends were trimmed by 8 bases and 10 bases, with 30 bases remaining between them. The CDR3 contains 16 residues. The CDR3 sequence: CSTGGGKTGGLTEQFF. The CDR3 DNA reads as TGCAGCACAGGGGGAGGGAAAACGGGAGGGTTAACCGAGCAGTTCTTC.

This clone came up once. This rearrangement joins TRBV6-6 to TRBJ2-3; D might be TRBD2 (5 bases). Germline values: CDR1 MNHNY, CDR2 SVGAGI (reference sequence). Trimming left V 6 bases short and J 2 bases short, with 12 bases between. This CDR3 comprises 14 residues. The chain's CDR3 is CASRTLAHTDTQYF. In nucleotides, the CDR3 is TGTGCCAGCAGAACTCTAGCACACACAGATACGCAGTATTTT.

This clone was counted ten times or more. The same CDR3 is also encoded by other DNA sequences in this sample. The chain has TRBV18 and TRBJ2-2, with 8 bases lining up with TRBD1. CDR1 and CDR2 (germline): KGHSH, LQKENI. V gave up 6 bases and J gave up 0 bases; unmatched junction bases: 3. This CDR3 has 15 residues. CDR3 in amino acids: CASSLGQANTGELFF. CDR3 in DNA: TGTGCCAGCTCCCTGGGACAGGCGAACACCGGGGAGCTGTTTTTT.

This sequence joins TRBV5-4 and TRBJ2-5, with D possibly being TRBD2 (6 bases). V lost 4 bases, J lost 4 bases, and 14 bases lay in between. Germline V gene lookup returns CDR1 SGHNT and CDR2 YYREEE (reference sequence). This CDR3 is built from 14 residues. CDR3 protein: CASSPGLSGETQYF. CDR3 in DNA: TGTGCCAGCAGCCCGGGACTCTCGGGAGAGACCCAGTACTTC. Looking up the rest from reference TRBV5-4 and TRBJ2-5 gives the full variable domain: ETGVTQSPTHLIKTRGQQVTLRCSSQSGHNTVSWYQQALGQGPQFIFQYYREEENGRGNFPPRFSGLQFPNYSSELNVNALELDDSALYLCASSPGLSGETQYFGPGTRLLVL.

V gene TRBV28 combines with J gene TRBJ1-1; TRBD1 matches at 9 bases. J was trimmed by 2 bases and V by 5 bases; bases with no gene match: 3. The CDR3 spans 14 residues. Per germline, CDR1 MDHEN and CDR2 SYDVKM. The DNA of the CDR3 is TGTGCCAGCAGTCCACAGGGGGCAAACACTGAAGCTTTCTTT. Translation: CASSPQGANTEAFF.

In regard to this clone: A much more abundant neighbour one base away suggests this may be a read error. The chain recombines TRBV7-2 with TRBJ1-1; D is unresolved. Germline-derived CDR1 and CDR2 are SGHTA and FQGNSA. The CDR3 contains 12 residues. Trimming pared 1 base from V and 7 bases from J, leaving 7 bases between. CDR3 in amino acids: CASSLDWGEAFF. Written as DNA, the CDR3 is TGTGCCAGCAGCTTAGATTGGGGTGAAGCTTTCTTT.

The genes are TRBV7-9 and TRBJ1-2; D not resolved. V lost 2 bases and J lost 7, with 5 bases in between. Germline loops: CDR1 SEHNR, CDR2 FQNEAQ (reference sequence). The CDR3 runs 11 residues. The CDR3 DNA is TGTGCCAGCAGCTTAATGGGTGGCTACACCTTC. The encoded protein is CASSLMGGYTF.

The CDR3 reads CASSFWEGQKNEQFF. Written as DNA, the CDR3 is TGTGCCAGCAGTTTTTGGGAGGGCCAGAAGAATGAGCAGTTCTTC. The chain combines TRBV27 with TRBJ2-1; 7 nucleotides agree with TRBD2. Per germline, CDR1 MNHEY and CDR2 SMNVEV (reference sequence). This CDR3 comprises 15 residues. Unmatched junction bases numbered 9, after V lost 3 bases and J lost 7 bases.

V usage is TRBV9 and J usage is TRBJ1-1, with D unclear. Trimming shortened V by 4 bases and J by 1 base, and 14 bases separated the two germline ends. The germline V gene encodes CDR1 SGDLS and CDR2 YYNGEE. The CDR3 consists of 15 residues. This chain's CDR3 is CASSLTPNWNTEAFF. In nucleotides, the CDR3 is TGTGCCAGCAGCCTCACCCCGAATTGGAACACTGAAGCTTTCTTT.

The chain carries TRBV6-5 and TRBJ2-7; D is unresolved. Germline assignment: CDR1 MNHEY and CDR2 SVGAGI. Trimming pared 0 bases from V and 2 bases from J, leaving 8 bases between. This CDR3 contains 14 residues. CDR3 sequence reads: CASSYSTSTYEQYF. The CDR3 DNA reads TGTGCCAGCAGTTACTCAACAAGCACCTACGAGCAGTACTTC.

In this sample, this clone turned up a few times. V gene TRBV5-6 combines with J gene TRBJ1-1; 9 bases agree with TRBD1. CDR1 is SGHDT, CDR2 YYEEEE, per germline. Trimming at V came to 0 bases and at J to 0 bases, leaving 3 bases not matched to a gene. The CDR3 sequence is 16 residues long. CDR3 sequence (DNA): TGTGCCAGCAGCTTGGGGGACAGGGCCATGAACACTGAAGCTTTCTTT. Translated: CASSLGDRAMNTEAFF. Drawing the rest from reference TRBV5-6 and TRBJ1-1, the complete variable domain is DAGVTQSPTHLIKTRGQQVTLRCSPKSGHDTVSWYQQALGQGPQFIFQYYEEEERQRGNFPDRFSGHQFPNYSSELNVNALLLGDSALYLCASSLGDRAMNTEAFFGQGTRLTVV.

The chain is built from TRBV4-3 and TRBJ2-5; possibly TRBD1 or TRBD2 for D (6 bases each). Between the trimmed V and J ends, which lost 0 bases and 4 bases, there was a span of 12 bases. This CDR3 region has 15 residues. Germline CDR1 reads LGHNA; CDR2 reads YSLEER. CDR3 bases: TGCGCCAGCAGCCAAGATTGGGGGGCCGTAGAGACCCAGTACTTC. It encodes CASSQDWGAVETQYF.

The chain recombines TRBV4-1 with TRBJ2-3; TRBD2 might be the D (5 bases). The V gene lost 1 base and the J gene lost 7 bases, with 15 bases spanning the gap. Germline CDR1 is MGHRA and CDR2 is YSYEKL. This CDR3 has 15 amino acids. The CDR3 spells CASSQVGLEVNTQYF. In DNA, the CDR3 is TGCGCCAGCAGCCAAGTTGGGCTGGAGGTAAATACGCAGTATTTT.

The chain employs TRBV19 and TRBJ1-2, with D tentatively TRBD1 (6 bases). Germline values: CDR1 LNHDA, CDR2 SQIVND (reference sequence). The V end lost 2 bases, the J end lost 8 bases, and 15 bases lay between the germline ends. The CDR3 loop spans 14 amino acids. CDR3 in amino acids: CASSIRAGERGYTF. In DNA, the CDR3 is TGTGCCAGTAGTATACGGGCAGGGGAGAGAGGCTACACCTTC.

This rearrangement joins TRBV2 to TRBJ2-7, with D possibly being TRBD1 or TRBD2 (5 bases each). Germline values: CDR1 SNHLY, CDR2 FYNNEI. With 4 bases removed from V and 0 bases from J, the gap between germline ends came to 16 bases. The CDR3 has 16 residues. CDR3 protein: CASSATGTLSSYEQYF. The CDR3 DNA reads as TGTGCCAGCAGTGCTACCGGGACCCTAAGCTCCTACGAGCAGTACTTC.

The table lists this clone with a few counts. The rearrangement links TRBV4-1 to TRBJ2-7; 7 nucleotides line up with TRBD2. The CDR3 extends over 16 amino acids. Trimming at V came to 0 bases and at J to 2 bases, leaving 7 bases not matched to a gene. Germline V gives CDR1 MGHRA, CDR2 YSYEKL. CDR3 sequence reads: CASSQDWGGAPYEQYF. CDR3 DNA: TGCGCCAGCAGCCAAGATTGGGGAGGGGCCCCCTACGAGCAGTACTTC.

This clone was seen only once. One junction end disagrees with the germline gene, perhaps due to a read error. The chain is built from TRBV7-2 and TRBJ2-7, with D possibly being TRBD2 (5 bases). The CDR3 runs to 14 residues. Germline V gives CDR1 SGHTA, CDR2 FQGNSA. The CDR3, as DNA: TGTGCCAGCAGCTTAGCGCGGGCCACCTACGAGCAGCACTTC. This codes for CASSLARATYEQHF.

J is TRBJ1-2 and V is TRBV27; the match to TRBD1 covers 8 bases. CDR3 length: 18 residues. Germline values: CDR1 MNHEY, CDR2 SMNVEV (reference sequence). V gave up 5 bases and J gave up 6 bases; unmatched junction bases: 20. CDR3 nucleotide sequence: TGTGCCAGCAGTACTACTCCGGGACAGGCCCCCTTGGAGGATGGCTACACCTTC. Amino acid sequence: CASSTTPGQAPLEDGYTF.

V usage is TRBV18 and J usage is TRBJ1-2, with 7 bases that match TRBD1. Germline trimming cut 3 bases from V and 8 bases from J; bases unmatched to any gene: 12. This CDR3 is 15 amino acids long. Germline CDR1 is KGHSH and CDR2 is LQKENI. The CDR3 sequence is CASSPQPSQGPGYTF. CDR3 bases: TGTGCCAGCTCACCCCAACCCTCACAGGGGCCGGGCTACACCTTC.

V is TRBV5-1 and J is TRBJ2-5, with TRBD1 matching over 9 bases. TRBJ2-7 matches the DNA end more closely, so the J call is doubtful. Germline V lookup: CDR1 SGHRS, CDR2 YFSETQ. The CDR3 runs 15 residues. As DNA, the CDR3 is TGCGCCAGCAGCTTAGGCGGGACAGGGTCCCACGAGCAGTACTTC. As protein: CASSLGGTGSHEQYF.